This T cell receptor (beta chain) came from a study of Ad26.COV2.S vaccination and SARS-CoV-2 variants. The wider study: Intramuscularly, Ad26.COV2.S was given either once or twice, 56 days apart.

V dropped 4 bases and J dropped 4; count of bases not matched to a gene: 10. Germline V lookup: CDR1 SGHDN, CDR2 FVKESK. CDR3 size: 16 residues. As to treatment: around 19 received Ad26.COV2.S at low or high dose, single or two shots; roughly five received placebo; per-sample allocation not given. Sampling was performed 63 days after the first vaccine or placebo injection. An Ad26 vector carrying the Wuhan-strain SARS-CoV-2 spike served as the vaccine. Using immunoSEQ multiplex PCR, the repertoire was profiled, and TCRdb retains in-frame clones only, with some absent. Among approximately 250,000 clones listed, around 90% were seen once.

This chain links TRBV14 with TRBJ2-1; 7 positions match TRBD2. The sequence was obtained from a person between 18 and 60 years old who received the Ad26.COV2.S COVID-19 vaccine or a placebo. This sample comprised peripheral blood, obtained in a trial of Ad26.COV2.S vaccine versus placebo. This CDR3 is CASSRLSGGTYNEQFF. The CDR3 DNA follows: TGTGCCAGCAGCCGACTTTCCGGGGGGACTTACAATGAGCAGTTCTTC.